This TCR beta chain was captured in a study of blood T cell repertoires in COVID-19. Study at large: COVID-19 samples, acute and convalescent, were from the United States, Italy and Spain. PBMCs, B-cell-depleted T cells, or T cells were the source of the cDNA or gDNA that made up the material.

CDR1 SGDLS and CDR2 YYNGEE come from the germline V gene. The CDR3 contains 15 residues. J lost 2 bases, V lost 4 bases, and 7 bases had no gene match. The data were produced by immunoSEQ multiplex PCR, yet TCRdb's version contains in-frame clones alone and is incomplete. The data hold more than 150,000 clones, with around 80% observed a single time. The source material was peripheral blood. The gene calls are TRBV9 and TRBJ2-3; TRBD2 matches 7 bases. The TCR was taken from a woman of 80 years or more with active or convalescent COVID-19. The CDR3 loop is CASSRWGGSTDTQYF. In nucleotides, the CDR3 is TGTGCCAGCAGCCGCTGGGGGGGGTCCACAGATACGCAGTATTTT.